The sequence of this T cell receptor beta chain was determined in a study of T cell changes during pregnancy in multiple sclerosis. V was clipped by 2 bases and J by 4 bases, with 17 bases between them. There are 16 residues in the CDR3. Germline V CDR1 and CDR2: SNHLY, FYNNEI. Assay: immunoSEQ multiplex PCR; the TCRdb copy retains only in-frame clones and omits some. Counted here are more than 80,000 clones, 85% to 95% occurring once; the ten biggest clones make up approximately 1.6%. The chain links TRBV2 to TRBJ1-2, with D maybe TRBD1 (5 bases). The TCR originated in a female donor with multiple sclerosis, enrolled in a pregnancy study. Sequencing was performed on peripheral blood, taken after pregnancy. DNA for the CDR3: TGTGCCAGCAGTGAACCCCCCTGGGGGGGTGGCTATGGCTACACCTTC. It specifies CASSEPPWGGGYGYTF.